The 23 T cell receptor beta chains below come from one sample, sequenced in a study of T cells after yellow fever vaccination. TCRdb re-derived calls from the 5' RACE reads in MiXCR, one entry per CDR3 protein. This sample has about 240,000 distinct CDR3 sequences; less than 8.5% occur once, and the top ten carry approximately 0.85%. The starting material was CD4+ T cells sorted from PBMCs, obtained 15 days after the yellow fever booster vaccination. The receptors here all came from a man between 25 and 39 years old who received the YFV17D yellow fever vaccine.

This chain links TRBV20-1 with TRBJ2-7; D might be TRBD1 (5 bases). This CDR3 spans 14 amino acids. V lost 0 bases and J lost 1, with 10 bases in between. Germline V lookup: CDR1 DFQATT, CDR2 SNEGSKA (reference sequence). DNA of the CDR3: TGCAGTGCTAGAGAGGCTAGGGGTTCCTACGAGCAGTACTTC. Protein sequence: CSAREARGSYEQYF.

This clonotype was found a few times. The rearrangement links TRBV5-4 to TRBJ2-7; tentative D call: TRBD1 (6 bases). Trimming stripped 2 bases from V and 6 bases from J, with 12 bases between. In germline, CDR1 is SGHNT, CDR2 YYREEE (reference sequence). The CDR3 covers 13 residues. The chain's CDR3 is CASSLQGSPEQYF. CDR3 bases: TGTGCCAGCAGCTTACAGGGTTCCCCCGAGCAGTACTTC.

The chain couples TRBV20-1 to TRBJ2-7, with a possible D match to TRBD2 (5 bases). V was shortened by 3 bases and J by 1 base, with 16 bases between the two germline ends. CDR1 DFQATT and CDR2 SNEGSKA come from the germline V gene (reference sequence). The CDR3 totals 15 residues. Here the CDR3 DNA reads TGCAGTGCTAGTCCACGGGGAGTCCCATCCTACGAGCAGTACTTC. Amino acid sequence: CSASPRGVPSYEQYF.

This clonotype was counted ten times or more. The chain links TRBV3-1 to TRBJ2-7; D not resolved. This CDR3 is built from 13 residues. The V gene's germline CDR1 is LGHDT and CDR2 YNNKEL (reference sequence). V was clipped by 2 bases and J by 7 bases, with 12 bases between them. This chain's CDR3 is CASSQSTLGEQYF. CDR3 in DNA: TGTGCCAGCAGCCAAAGTACCTTGGGGGAGCAGTACTTC.

This clonotype was observed a handful of times. This chain links TRBV5-6 with TRBJ2-7; D perhaps matches TRBD2 (6 bases). The CDR3 sequence is 13 residues long. Germline-derived CDR1 and CDR2 are SGHDT and YYEEEE. The ends were cut back, 6 bases at V and 2 bases at J, with 12 bases in the middle. Here the CDR3 reads CASTPGLTYEQYF. The CDR3 coding sequence is TGTGCCAGCACCCCGGGACTTACCTACGAGCAGTACTTC.

The chain carries TRBV28 and TRBJ2-2; D might be TRBD1 (5 bases). CDR3 length: 13 residues. The V end was cut by 5 bases, the J end by 5 bases, with 9 bases between. Germline V gene sequence: CDR1 MDHEN, CDR2 SYDVKM. The CDR3 nucleotides are TGTGCCAGCAGTCCCAGGGTAACCGGGGAGCTGTTTTTT. Protein sequence: CASSPRVTGELFF.

J is TRBJ2-3 and V is TRBV20-1; maybe TRBD1 (7 bases). This CDR3 spans 16 amino acids. Per the germline V gene, CDR1 is DFQATT and CDR2 is SNEGSKA (reference sequence). V lost 3 bases and J 6 bases, leaving 22 bases between the germline ends. CDR3 bases: TGCAGTGCTAGGAGGAGCGCAGGGGGGTTCGGGGATACGCAGTATTTT. Translation gives CSARRSAGGFGDTQYF.

This clonotype was picked up many times. The rearrangement links TRBV18 to TRBJ2-7; D unclear. This CDR3 has 12 amino acids. Trimming left V 6 bases short and J 6 bases short, with 12 bases between. In germline, CDR1 is KGHSH, CDR2 LQKENI. The CDR3 loop is CASSLQVSEQYF. CDR3 coding DNA: TGTGCCAGCTCCCTCCAGGTCAGCGAGCAGTACTTC.

CDR3 loop: CATSRGGTILGEQYF. The DNA of the CDR3 is TGTGCCACCAGCAGAGGTGGGACGATCCTAGGGGAGCAGTACTTC. J is TRBJ2-7 and V is TRBV15; D may correspond to TRBD1 or TRBD2 (5 bases each). V was cut by 1 base and J by 7 bases, with 17 bases left in between. Germline CDR1 LNHNV, CDR2 YYDKDF (reference sequence). This CDR3 has 15 amino acids.

In this sample, this clonotype turned up a few times. The chain carries TRBV27 and TRBJ1-5; unclear D gene. The germline CDR1 and CDR2 sequences are MNHEY and SMNVEV (reference sequence). The CDR3 is made up of 13 amino acids. V shed 6 bases and J shed 7 bases, with 13 bases lying between them. CDR3 loop: CASSLLYLQPQHF. The CDR3, as DNA: TGTGCCAGCAGCCTGCTTTATTTACAGCCCCAGCATTTT.

This chain connects TRBV11-2 to TRBJ1-4; D is uncertain. V was cut by 5 bases and J by 8 bases, with 18 bases left in between. CDR3 length equals 15 residues. The V gene's germline CDR1 is SGHAT and CDR2 FQNNGV. The CDR3 DNA reads TGTGCCAGCAGCCCCCAACCGGACGGTCGGGAAAAACTGTTTTTT. Protein sequence: CASSPQPDGREKLFF.

This clonotype was seen a few times. The rearrangement links TRBV11-2 to TRBJ1-4; no reliable D call. Germline loops: CDR1 SGHAT, CDR2 FQNNGV. The length of the CDR3 is 15 residues. Trimming pared 1 base from V and 2 bases from J, leaving 8 bases between. CDR3 protein: CASSLVAGTNEKLFF. CDR3 DNA sequence: TGTGCCAGCAGCTTAGTTGCCGGCACTAATGAAAAACTGTTTTTT.

This clonotype was seen ten or more times. The chain links TRBV20-1 to TRBJ2-1; TRBD2 aligns across 12 bases. From germline, CDR1 is DFQATT and CDR2 SNEGSKA (reference sequence). CDR3 length equals 14 residues. Unmatched junction bases numbered 1, after V lost 0 bases and J lost 7 bases. The CDR3 coding sequence is TGCAGTGCTAGAGACGGACTAGCGGGAAATGAGCAGTTCTTC. This translates into CSARDGLAGNEQFF.

This clonotype occurred many times. This rearrangement joins TRBV12-3 or TRBV12-4 to TRBJ2-7, with D perhaps assigned TRBD1 or TRBD2 (5 bases each). V was pared by 6 bases and J by 3 bases, with 18 bases between. The CDR3 length is 15 residues. The CDR3 DNA is TGTGCCAGCAGCCTCCAAGGGGCGGGCAGCTACGAGCAGTACTTC. Translated: CASSLQGAGSYEQYF.

About this clonotype itself: A much more abundant neighbour one base away suggests this may be a read error. The V call is TRBV28, the J call TRBJ2-5, with D possibly TRBD2 on 6 matching bases. Germline CDR1 is MDHEN and CDR2 is SYDVKM. V dropped 6 bases and J dropped 4 bases, with 21 bases sitting between them. This CDR3 is 16 amino acids long. For the CDR3, the DNA is TGTGCCAGCAGCCCCTTTAAGTTGGGGCGGGGAGAGACCCAGTACTTC. Its protein product is CASSPFKLGRGETQYF. The full variable domain, its missing parts supplied by reference TRBV28 and TRBJ2-5, is DVKVTQSSRYLVKRTGEKVFLECVQDMDHENMFWYRQDPGLGLRLIYFSYDVKMKEKGDIPEGYSVSREKKERFSLILESASTNQTSMYLCASSPFKLGRGETQYFGPGTRLLVL.

This chain joins TRBV7-2 and TRBJ2-5; no reliable D call. Germline CDR1 is SGHTA and CDR2 is FQGNSA. Trimming cost V 4 bases and J 0 bases, with 6 bases left between them. This CDR3 is built from 13 residues. In nucleotides, the CDR3 is TGTGCCAGCAGCTCCAGGAACCAAGAGACCCAGTACTTC. Translated: CASSSRNQETQYF.

This clonotype was observed a few times. This chain uses TRBV3-1 with TRBJ2-7; 8 nucleotides line up with TRBD2. J lost 4 bases, V lost 1 base, and 6 bases had no gene match. Germline V CDR1 and CDR2: LGHDT, YNNKEL (reference sequence). The CDR3 consists of 15 residues. This CDR3 reads CASSQAGGTSYEQYF. Here the CDR3 DNA reads TGTGCCAGCAGCCAAGCGGGAGGGACATCATACGAGCAGTACTTC.

The chain uses TRBV11-2 and TRBJ2-2, with TRBD2 identical over 13 bases. V trimming: 0 bases; J trimming: 7 bases; junction bases outside the gene matches: 5. The CDR3 runs 17 residues. Germline V gene lookup returns CDR1 SGHAT and CDR2 FQNNGV. In nucleotides, the CDR3 is TGTGCCAGCAGCTTAGACGTGACTAGCGGGAGGAACGGGGAGCTGTTTTTT. This codes for CASSLDVTSGRNGELFF.

This chain uses TRBV29-1 with TRBJ2-7; 7 nucleotides agree with TRBD1. Germline loops: CDR1 SQVTM, CDR2 ANQGSEA. This CDR3 has 11 residues. Trimming removed 5 bases from V and 9 bases from J; junction bases left unmatched: 7. DNA for the CDR3: TGCAGCGTTCCCCTTAGGGGGCGGCAGTACTTC. Its protein is CSVPLRGRQYF.

This clonotype has just a few counts. The rearrangement links TRBV15 to TRBJ2-7, with 7 positions matching TRBD1. This CDR3 has 15 amino acids. Trimming cost V 0 bases and J 3 bases; bases outside gene matches: 5. Germline V lookup: CDR1 LNHNV, CDR2 YYDKDF (reference sequence). The CDR3 reads CATSREIGGFYEQYF. CDR3 coding DNA: TGTGCCACCAGCAGAGAAATAGGGGGCTTCTACGAGCAGTACTTC. Looking up the rest from reference TRBV15 and TRBJ2-7 gives the full variable domain: DAMVIQNPRYQVTQFGKPVTLSCSQTLNHNVMYWYQQKSSQAPKLLFHYYDKDFNNEADTPDNFQSRRPNTSFCFLDIRSPGLGDTAMYLCATSREIGGFYEQYFGPGTRLTVT.

The chain recombines TRBV19 with TRBJ1-5; a weak D match, TRBD1 (5 bases). The CDR3 extends over 15 amino acids. V lost 3 bases and J 4 bases, leaving 13 bases between the germline ends. The germline V gene encodes CDR1 LNHDA and CDR2 SQIVND (reference sequence). CDR3 coding DNA: TGTGCCAGTAGTATGCAGGGTGGATTTAATCAGCCCCAGCATTTT. Translation gives CASSMQGGFNQPQHF.

The chain employs TRBV2 and TRBJ2-6, with D unresolved. The length of the CDR3 is 14 residues. Trimming stripped 6 bases from V and 2 bases from J, with 8 bases between. Germline V gene sequence: CDR1 SNHLY, CDR2 FYNNEI. DNA for the CDR3: TGTGCCAGCAGAAGGGAAGCTGGGGCCAACGTCCTGACTTTC. This codes for CASRREAGANVLTF.

The chain joins TRBV20-1 to TRBJ2-3; 12 bases fit TRBD2. CDR1 is DFQATT, CDR2 SNEGSKA, per germline (reference sequence). Trimming at V came to 2 bases and at J to 0 bases, leaving 3 bases not matched to a gene. This CDR3 contains 16 residues. CDR3 nucleotides: TGCAGTGCTAGATCGGGGACTAGCGGGAGCACAGATACGCAGTATTTT. Translation gives CSARSGTSGSTDTQYF.